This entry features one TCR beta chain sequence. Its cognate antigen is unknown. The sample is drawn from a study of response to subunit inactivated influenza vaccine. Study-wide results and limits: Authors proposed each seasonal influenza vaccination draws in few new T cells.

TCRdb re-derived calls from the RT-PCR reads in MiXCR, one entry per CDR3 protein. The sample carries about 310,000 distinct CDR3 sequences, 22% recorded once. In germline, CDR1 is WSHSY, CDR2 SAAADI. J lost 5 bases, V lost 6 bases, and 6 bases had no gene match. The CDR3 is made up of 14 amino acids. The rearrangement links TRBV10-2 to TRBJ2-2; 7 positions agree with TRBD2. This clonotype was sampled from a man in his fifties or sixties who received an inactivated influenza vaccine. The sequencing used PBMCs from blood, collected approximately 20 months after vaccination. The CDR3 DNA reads TGCGCCAGCAGGTGGACTAGTGAGACCGGGGAGCTGTTTTTT. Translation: CASRWTSETGELFF.